The clone carrying this T cell receptor beta chain turned up a few times. This record comes from a study of early T cells in non-severe SARS-CoV-2 infection. Study context: Sequenced material consisted of bulk RNA (from unsorted whole blood), and chains were unpaired.

TCRdb re-called the 5' RACE reads with MiXCR, one entry per CDR3 protein. The sample consists of some 91,000 distinct CDR3 sequences, about 12% of them appearing once. CDR3 size: 17 residues. Germline V gives CDR1 MNHNY, CDR2 SVGAGI (reference sequence). V trimming: 0 bases; J trimming: 6 bases; junction bases outside the gene matches: 7. The clonotype was recovered from an adult who was a healthcare worker with PCR-confirmed SARS-CoV-2 infection or an uninfected control (not recorded which). The chain carries TRBV6-6 and TRBJ1-5; 11 nucleotides line up with TRBD1. Sample: whole blood. The CDR3 spells CASSYSGTGGRSQPQHF. As DNA, the CDR3 is TGTGCCAGCAGTTACTCCGGGACAGGGGGTAGGAGTCAGCCCCAGCATTTT.